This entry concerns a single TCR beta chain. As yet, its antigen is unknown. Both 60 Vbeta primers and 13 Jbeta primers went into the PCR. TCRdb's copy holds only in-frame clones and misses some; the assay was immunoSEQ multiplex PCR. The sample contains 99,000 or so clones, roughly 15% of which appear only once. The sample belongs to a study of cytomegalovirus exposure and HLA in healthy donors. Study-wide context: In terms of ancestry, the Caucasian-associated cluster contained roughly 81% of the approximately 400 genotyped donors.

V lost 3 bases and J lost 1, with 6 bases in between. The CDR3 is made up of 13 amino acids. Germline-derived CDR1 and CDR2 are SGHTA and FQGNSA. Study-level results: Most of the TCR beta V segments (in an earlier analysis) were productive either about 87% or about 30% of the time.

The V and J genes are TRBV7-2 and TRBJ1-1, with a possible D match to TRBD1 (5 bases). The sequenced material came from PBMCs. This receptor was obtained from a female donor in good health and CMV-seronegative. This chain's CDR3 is CASSFGGNTEAFF. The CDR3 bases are TGTGCCAGCAGCTTCGGGGGGAACACTGAAGCTTTCTTT. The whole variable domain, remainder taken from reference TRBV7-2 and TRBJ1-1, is GAGVSQSPSNKVTEKGKDVELRCDPISGHTALYWYRQSLGQGLEFLIYFQGNSAPDKSGLPSDRFSAERTGGSVSTLTIQRTQQEDSAVYLCASSFGGNTEAFFGQGTRLTVV.